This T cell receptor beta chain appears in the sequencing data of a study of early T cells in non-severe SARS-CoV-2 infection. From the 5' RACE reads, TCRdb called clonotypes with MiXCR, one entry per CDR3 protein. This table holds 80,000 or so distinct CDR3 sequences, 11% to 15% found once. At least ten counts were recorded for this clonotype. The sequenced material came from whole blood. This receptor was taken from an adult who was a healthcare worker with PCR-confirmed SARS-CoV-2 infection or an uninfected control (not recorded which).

The CDR3 DNA reads TGTGCCAGCTCACCACGGGGACAGGTGGAGACCCAGTACTTC. This gives the protein CASSPRGQVETQYF. The genes are TRBV18 and TRBJ2-5, with 8 bases lining up with TRBD1. CDR1 and CDR2 (germline): KGHSH, LQKENI. Unmatched junction bases numbered 3, after V lost 1 base and J lost 5 bases. CDR3 length: 14 amino acids.